Following are 32 T cell receptor beta chains from one sample sequenced in a study of CD8+ T cells in alopecia areata. The treatment: oral pan-JAK inhibitor, 5-10 mg twice daily. Investigators isolated RNA and reverse transcribed it into cDNA to act as the sequencing template. Profiled with immunoSEQ multiplex PCR; TCRdb holds only in-frame clones, not every one. This table holds 190,000 or so clones, about 60% found once. The sample consisted of CD8+ T cells sorted from blood, taken at week 24, from a patient treated with tofacitinib. These receptors were collected from a human donor with alopecia areata.

This clone was counted a few times. Given a much more abundant clone one base away, this may be a read error. Other DNA sequences in this specimen translate into the identical CDR3. J is TRBJ1-1 and V is TRBV30; D unclear. Deletions cut 2 bases from V and 1 base from J, with 2 bases between. The germline V gene encodes CDR1 GTSNPN and CDR2 SVGIG (reference sequence). The CDR3 consists of 11 residues. The CDR3 DNA reads TGTGCCTGGAGTAGGAACACTGAAGCTTTCTTT. As protein: CAWSRNTEAFF.

This chain connects TRBV13 to TRBJ1-2; D uncertain. This CDR3 has 15 amino acids. V was trimmed by 4 bases and J by 8 bases, leaving 20 bases between them. Germline CDR1 PRHDT, CDR2 FYEKMQ (reference sequence). CDR3 DNA: TGTGCCAGCAGCTCCTACAGTGTCCGTTTGAGGGGCTACACCTTC. It yields the protein CASSSYSVRLRGYTF.

The rearrangement uses TRBV27 and TRBJ2-1, with D perhaps TRBD2 (5 bases). The germline V and J ends were trimmed by 4 bases and 5 bases, with 9 bases remaining between them. From germline, CDR1 is MNHEY and CDR2 SMNVEV (reference sequence). This CDR3 contains 13 residues. The CDR3 loop is CASSYGLNNEQFF. CDR3 bases: TGTGCCAGCAGTTATGGACTGAACAATGAGCAGTTCTTC.

CDR3 amino acids: CASRGQGNSPLHF. In nucleotides, the CDR3 is TGTGCCAGCAGGGGACAGGGGAATTCACCCCTCCACTTT. The chain carries TRBV27 and TRBJ1-6, with TRBD1 identical over 10 bases. Germline V CDR1 and CDR2: MNHEY, SMNVEV (reference sequence). V lost 6 bases to trimming and J lost 7 bases; unmatched junction nucleotides: 0. CDR3 length: 13 residues.

The genes are TRBV15 and TRBJ2-6; the D gene is possibly TRBD2 (5 bases). The CDR3 consists of 16 residues. Germline CDR1 LNHNV, CDR2 YYDKDF (reference sequence). The ends were cut back, 5 bases at V and 4 bases at J, with 15 bases in the middle. The CDR3 DNA reads TGTGCCACCAGCCACCGGGGAACGTCCGGGGCCAACGTCCTGACTTTC. Its protein is CATSHRGTSGANVLTF.

J is TRBJ2-3 and V is TRBV29-1; TRBD1 matches 7 bases. After removal of 1 base from V and 1 base from J, the junction contained 8 bases not matched to a gene. The CDR3 sequence is 16 residues long. CDR1 and CDR2 from the germline V gene are SQVTM and ANQGSEA. The CDR3 sequence: CSVEVMDRIGTDTQYF. The CDR3 DNA follows: TGCAGCGTTGAAGTTATGGACAGGATAGGCACAGATACGCAGTATTTT.

This clone was observed a few times. The genes are TRBV29-1 and TRBJ2-7; weak D call: TRBD2 (6 bases). Trimming removed 1 base from V and 2 bases from J, with 6 bases in between. CDR3 length: 12 amino acids. Germline CDR1 SQVTM, CDR2 ANQGSEA. CDR3 protein: CSVEGEAYEQYF. The CDR3, as DNA: TGCAGCGTTGAAGGGGAGGCCTACGAGCAGTACTTC.

V gene TRBV25-1 combines with J gene TRBJ2-5; unclear D gene. V dropped 6 bases and J dropped 1 base, with 9 bases sitting between them. This CDR3 comprises 13 residues. Germline V lookup: CDR1 MGHDK, CDR2 SYGVNS. The CDR3 here is CASSENVQETQYF. CDR3 coding DNA: TGTGCCAGCAGCGAAAACGTCCAAGAGACCCAGTACTTC.

The chain links TRBV6-6 to TRBJ1-6; D is unclear. The CDR3 consists of 16 residues. V was cut by 4 bases and J by 0 bases, with 10 bases left in between. Germline CDR1 and CDR2: MNHNY and SVGAGI (reference sequence). The CDR3 DNA reads as TGTGCCAGCAGTTTATCGGAGAGCTCCTATAATTCACCCCTCCACTTT. Amino acids: CASSLSESSYNSPLHF.

This clone was counted between two and nine times. J is TRBJ2-7 and V is TRBV5-1, with 9 positions matching TRBD1. The CDR3 loop spans 13 amino acids. V gave up 3 bases and J gave up 3 bases; unmatched junction bases: 1. CDR1 SGHRS and CDR2 YFSETQ come from the germline V gene. DNA for the CDR3: TGCGCCAGCAGCTGGGACAGGGACTACGAGCAGTACTTC. It is translated as CASSWDRDYEQYF.

The chain uses TRBV5-5 and TRBJ2-7, with D tentatively TRBD1 (5 bases). Trimming took 1 base from V and 7 from J, leaving 18 bases between them. The CDR3 consists of 15 residues. Germline V lookup: CDR1 SGHKS, CDR2 YYEKEE (reference sequence). The DNA for the CDR3 is TGTGCCAGCAGCTTGTACCAGGGTCCCCGCCGGGAGCAGTACTTC. As protein: CASSLYQGPRREQYF.

This clone was detected a few times. The V gene is TRBV7-8, the J gene TRBJ1-5, with no clear D. The germline V gene has CDR1 SGHVS and CDR2 FQNEAQ. V lost 2 bases and J lost 2, with 16 bases in between. The length of the CDR3 is 17 residues. CDR3 sequence (DNA): TGTGCCAGCAGCTTATCCACTTCCCCGCGTGGCAATCAGCCCCAGCATTTT. The encoded protein is CASSLSTSPRGNQPQHF.

The rearrangement uses TRBV29-1 and TRBJ2-7, with TRBD1 identical over 8 bases. J was trimmed by 4 bases and V by 2 bases; bases with no gene match: 7. The CDR3 extends over 14 amino acids. Germline V gene sequence: CDR1 SQVTM, CDR2 ANQGSEA. CDR3 region: CSVERQGKGYEQYF. The DNA of the CDR3 is TGCAGCGTTGAACGACAGGGGAAAGGGTACGAGCAGTACTTC.

V and J are TRBV5-1 and TRBJ2-2, with D possibly matching TRBD1 (6 bases). The CDR3 contains 15 residues. V lost 2 bases to trimming and J lost 5 bases, with 13 bases between them. CDR1 and CDR2 from the germline V gene are SGHRS and YFSETQ. The CDR3 loop reads CASSFDRRGTGELFF. The DNA for the CDR3 is TGCGCCAGCAGCTTTGACAGGCGAGGAACCGGGGAGCTGTTTTTT.

To note about this clone: The same CDR3 is also encoded by other DNA sequences in this sample. The chain employs TRBV2 and TRBJ1-1; unclear D gene. The CDR3 length is 11 residues. The germline V gene has CDR1 SNHLY and CDR2 FYNNEI. Trimming removed 1 base at V and 7 bases at J, with 4 bases between. DNA of the CDR3: TGTGCCAGCAGTGAAGGGGGTGAAGCTTTCTTT. Its translation: CASSEGGEAFF.

The chain links TRBV13 to TRBJ2-7, with D perhaps matching TRBD1 (5 bases). CDR1 PRHDT and CDR2 FYEKMQ come from the germline V gene (reference sequence). CDR3 length: 15 residues. The germline V and J ends were trimmed by 0 bases and 0 bases, with 9 bases remaining between them. This chain's CDR3 is CASSLGQVLSYEQYF. The CDR3 DNA reads TGTGCCAGCAGCTTAGGACAGGTCCTCTCCTACGAGCAGTACTTC.

The rearrangement uses TRBV15 and TRBJ1-6; no clear D. CDR3 length: 18 amino acids. Germline CDR1 and CDR2: LNHNV and YYDKDF (reference sequence). V lost 4 bases and J 1 base, leaving 17 bases between the germline ends. The CDR3 DNA sequence: TGTGCCACCAGCAAGTTTCCGACTGGGATGTCCTATAATTCACCCCTCCACTTT. It specifies CATSKFPTGMSYNSPLHF.

The V and J genes are TRBV4-1 and TRBJ2-7, with D perhaps matching TRBD2 (6 bases). Germline V lookup: CDR1 MGHRA, CDR2 YSYEKL. The CDR3 length is 13 residues. Trimming shortened V by 1 base and J by 6 bases, and 10 bases separated the two germline ends. This CDR3 reads CASSQVRDSEQYF. CDR3 in DNA: TGCGCCAGCAGCCAAGTCAGGGACTCCGAGCAGTACTTC.

This chain joins TRBV5-1 and TRBJ1-2; no firm D call. Per germline, CDR1 SGHRS and CDR2 YFSETQ. The V end lost 0 bases, the J end lost 3 bases, and 6 bases lay between the germline ends. The CDR3 length is 13 residues. CDR3 coding DNA: TGCGCCAGCAGCTTGGGAGATTACTATGGCTACACCTTC. Amino acids: CASSLGDYYGYTF.

This rearrangement joins TRBV29-1 to TRBJ2-2, with D perhaps given as TRBD1 or TRBD2 (5 bases each). Trimming removed 5 bases at V and 6 bases at J, with 13 bases between. Per the germline V gene, CDR1 is SQVTM and CDR2 is ANQGSEA. The CDR3 spans 13 residues. CDR3 region: CSVCSGTAGELFF. The CDR3 DNA follows: TGCAGCGTTTGTTCCGGGACGGCCGGGGAGCTGTTTTTT.

Only a few counts were recorded for this clone. This chain links TRBV5-8 with TRBJ2-1; D is possibly TRBD2 (5 bases). Germline CDR1 reads SGHTS; CDR2 reads YDEGEE. The length of the CDR3 is 15 residues. Trimming removed 4 bases from V and 0 bases from J, with 11 bases in between. CDR3 residues: CASSASSYSYNEQFF. In nucleotides, the CDR3 is TGTGCCAGCAGCGCCTCTAGCTACTCCTACAATGAGCAGTTCTTC.

V gene TRBV27 combines with J gene TRBJ2-1, with 7 positions matching TRBD1. Germline V gives CDR1 MNHEY, CDR2 SMNVEV (reference sequence). The CDR3 length is 13 residues. The trim removed 5 bases at V and 2 bases at J, leaving 0 bases unmatched. CDR3 residues: CASSQGAYNEQFF. CDR3 bases: TGTGCCAGCAGTCAGGGGGCCTACAATGAGCAGTTCTTC.

The sample holds a few counts of this clone. The chain has TRBV9 and TRBJ2-1, with D perhaps matching TRBD1 (5 bases). CDR3 length: 14 amino acids. Germline CDR1 SGDLS, CDR2 YYNGEE. V lost 4 bases and J 4 bases, leaving 12 bases between the germline ends. The CDR3 DNA reads as TGTGCCAGCAGCATCACGACAGTATACAATGAGCAGTTCTTC. Protein: CASSITTVYNEQFF.

This clone was counted between two and nine times. The chain employs TRBV6-5 and TRBJ2-5; 7 bases are a match to TRBD2. The CDR3 loop spans 15 amino acids. The J segment lost 4 bases and the V segment lost 0 bases, leaving 5 bases of the junction unmatched. Germline V lookup: CDR1 MNHEY, CDR2 SVGAGI. The DNA of the CDR3 is TGTGCCAGCAGTTACTCTGCGGGGGACGGAGAGACCCAGTACTTC. This encodes CASSYSAGDGETQYF.

As regards this clone: This may come from a read error, since a much larger clone is one base off. This specimen includes other DNA sequences encoding the same CDR3. This chain connects TRBV5-6 to TRBJ2-1; D not certain. This CDR3 spans 13 amino acids. The V end lost 2 bases, the J end lost 2 bases, and 5 bases lay between the germline ends. Germline CDR1 SGHDT, CDR2 YYEEEE. The CDR3 DNA reads as TGTGCCAGCAGCTTTCGAGCCTACAATGAGCAGTTCTTC. Translated: CASSFRAYNEQFF.

The chain links TRBV4-1 to TRBJ2-5; 9 positions match TRBD1. V trimming: 4 bases; J trimming: 5 bases; junction bases outside the gene matches: 8. Germline V CDR1 and CDR2: MGHRA, YSYEKL. The CDR3 runs 15 residues. The chain's CDR3 is CASSLSQGADETQYF. The CDR3 DNA reads TGCGCCAGCAGCCTATCACAGGGGGCGGACGAGACCCAGTACTTC.

The chain recombines TRBV4-1 with TRBJ1-5; 9 nucleotides agree with TRBD1. CDR1 is MGHRA and CDR2 is YSYEKL in the germline V gene. J gave up 6 bases and V 1 base, and 4 bases lay outside the gene matches. This CDR3 spans 15 amino acids. The CDR3 DNA follows: TGCGCCAGCAGCCAAGCACAGGGGGCGAGTCAGCCCCAGCATTTT. The encoded protein is CASSQAQGASQPQHF.

The genes are TRBV11-2 and TRBJ2-3; 11 nucleotides match TRBD2. The CDR3 runs to 15 residues. The V segment lost 5 bases and the J segment 6 bases; nucleotides outside the gene matches: 7. CDR1 and CDR2 from the germline V gene are SGHAT and FQNNGV. CDR3 sequence reads: CASSPRLAGSDTQYF. CDR3 DNA: TGTGCCAGCAGCCCGCGACTAGCGGGGTCGGATACGCAGTATTTT.

A few counts support this clone. The V call is TRBV30, the J call TRBJ1-5; 7 bases map to TRBD1. J gave up 2 bases and V 5 bases, and 6 bases lay outside the gene matches. Germline values: CDR1 GTSNPN, CDR2 SVGIG (reference sequence). The CDR3 spans 14 residues. In DNA form, the CDR3 reads TGTGCCTGGGGAACAGGGGCGGGCAATCAGCCCCAGCATTTT. This encodes CAWGTGAGNQPQHF.

V usage is TRBV11-2 and J usage is TRBJ2-7; D perhaps matches TRBD1 (5 bases). Germline CDR1 reads SGHAT; CDR2 reads FQNNGV. CDR3 length: 11 residues. Deletions cut 8 bases from V and 5 bases from J, with 10 bases between. DNA of the CDR3: TGTGCCAGCGGAAAAGGGGACGAGCAGTACTTC. Protein sequence: CASGKGDEQYF.

This clone showed up just a few times. DNA for the CDR3: TGTGCCAGCAGTACCCTGGGGGAGAATCAGCCCCAGCATTTT. This sequence encodes CASSTLGENQPQHF. The chain recombines TRBV7-9 with TRBJ1-5; D may be TRBD1 (5 bases). Germline CDR1 and CDR2: SEHNR and FQNEAQ (reference sequence). Trimming shortened V by 6 bases and J by 4 bases, and 13 bases separated the two germline ends. The CDR3 contains 14 residues. The variable domain in full, completed from reference TRBV7-9 and TRBJ1-5, reads DTGVSQNPRHKITKRGQNVTFRCDPISEHNRLYWYRQTLGQGPEFLTYFQNEAQLEKSRLLSDRFSAERPKGSFSTLEIQRTEQGDSAMYLCASSTLGENQPQHFGDGTRLSIL.

The V call is TRBV10-3, the J call TRBJ2-5; D not resolved. This CDR3 is built from 12 residues. The germline V gene encodes CDR1 ENHRY and CDR2 SYGVKD. V lost 7 bases, J lost 5 bases, and 11 bases lay in between. As DNA, the CDR3 is TGTGCCATCAAACAGCCTGCGGAGACCCAGTACTTC. It translates to CAIKQPAETQYF.